The clone carrying this T cell receptor (beta chain) showed up just once. This sample stems from a study of ipilimumab plus nivolumab after autologous stem cell transplantation. For the study at large: Median doses per patient: roughly five ipilimumab, under 10 nivolumab. DLBCL patients had primary refractory or relapsed disease.

Starting 14 to 28 days after autologous transplant, ipilimumab 1 mg/kg was given. Patients got 3 mg/kg IV nivolumab weeks 1, 4, 7, 10, then biweekly through week 26. The CDR3 is 13 residues long. CDR1 is KGHSH, CDR2 LQKENI, per germline. Trimming removed 8 bases at V and 4 bases at J, with 12 bases between. Profiling relied on immunoSEQ multiplex PCR, and the TCRdb table lists in-frame clones only, not all of them. The sample includes 15,000 to 20,000 clones, around 81% of them seen just once. The TCR originated in a male donor with diffuse large B-cell lymphoma. Source: PBMCs, taken in a trial of ipilimumab plus nivolumab as post-transplant consolidation. This chain links TRBV18 with TRBJ2-1; a weak D match, TRBD2 (6 bases). In nucleotides, the CDR3 is TGTGCCAGCGAAAGTGGAGGGTACAATGAGCAGTTCTTC. Protein: CASESGGYNEQFF.